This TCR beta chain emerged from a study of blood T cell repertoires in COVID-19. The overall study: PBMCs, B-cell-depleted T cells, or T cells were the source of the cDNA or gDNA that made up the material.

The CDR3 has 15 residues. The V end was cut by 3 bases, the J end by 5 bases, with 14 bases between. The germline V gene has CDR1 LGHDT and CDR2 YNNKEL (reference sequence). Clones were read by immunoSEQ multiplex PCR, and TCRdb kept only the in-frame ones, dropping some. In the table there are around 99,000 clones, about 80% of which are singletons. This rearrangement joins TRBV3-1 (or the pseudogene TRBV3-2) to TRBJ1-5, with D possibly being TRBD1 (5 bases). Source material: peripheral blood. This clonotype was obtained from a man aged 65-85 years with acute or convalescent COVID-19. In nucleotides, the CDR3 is TGTGCCAGCAGCCACCGACGGGGGTCGGATCAGCCCCAGCATTTT. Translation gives CASSHRRGSDQPQHF.